This T cell receptor (beta chain) was recorded in a study of preoperative IRX-2 immunotherapy in early breast cancer. Assay: immunoSEQ multiplex PCR; the TCRdb copy retains only in-frame clones and omits some. The profile shows 95,000 to 100,000 clones, 70% to 90% of them singletons. Germline V gene lookup returns CDR1 MDHEN and CDR2 SYDVKM. CDR3 length equals 15 residues. Trimming removed 2 bases from V and 8 bases from J, with 15 bases in between. As for treatment: preoperative locoregional IRX-2 cytokine immunotherapy. Patients received preoperative, locoregional IRX-2 cytokine immunotherapy in a phase Ib study. This clone occurred once.

The clonotype was recovered from a human donor with breast cancer. The source material was tumor tissue, sampled after IRX-2 immunotherapy. This rearrangement joins TRBV28 to TRBJ1-4; weak D call: TRBD1 (6 bases). CDR3 sequence (DNA): TGTGCCAGCAGTTTACCAGGGGCCCAACGCGAAAAACTGTTTTTT. It codes for CASSLPGAQREKLFF.